Below are 14 T cell receptor beta chains sequenced from a single sample in a study of blood T cell repertoires in COVID-19. This table comes from immunoSEQ multiplex PCR, and its TCRdb copy is limited to in-frame clones, with some not included. The sample lists roughly 250,000 clones; around 82% were seen once. Material: peripheral blood. Source of these receptors: a human donor with COVID-19, enrolled during active disease. The donor label of this sample is uncertain.

The J gene is TRBJ2-1, the V gene TRBV3-1 (or the pseudogene TRBV3-2); a weak D match, TRBD1 (7 bases). CDR3 length: 15 amino acids. Per the germline V gene, CDR1 is LGHDT and CDR2 is YNNKEL (reference sequence). The V and J ends lost 4 bases and 4 bases respectively, with 14 bases between them. CDR3 nucleotides: TGTGCCAGCAGCCCGAGACAGGGAGGATACAATGAGCAGTTCTTC. It codes for CASSPRQGGYNEQFF.

V and J are TRBV23-1 and TRBJ1-6; a weak D match, TRBD1 (6 bases). TRBV23-1 carries the ORF label, with uncertain function. The germline V and J ends were trimmed by 3 bases and 7 bases, with 13 bases remaining between them. The CDR3 has 15 amino acids. The CDR3 protein is CASSHYRVNNSPLHF. The CDR3 DNA is TGCGCCAGCAGTCATTACAGGGTTAACAATTCACCCCTCCACTTT.

This clone was detected only once. The chain couples TRBV9 to TRBJ1-1; 10 bases line up with TRBD1. The V segment lost 6 bases and the J segment 0 bases; nucleotides outside the gene matches: 17. The V gene's germline CDR1 is SGDLS and CDR2 YYNGEE. This CDR3 spans 19 amino acids. The CDR3 bases are TGTGCCAGCAACCGGGACAGGGGAGTTGGTTGTTGGCTGAACACTGAAGCTTTCTTT. It is translated as CASNRDRGVGCWLNTEAFF.

This clone was observed a handful of times. The chain links TRBV2 to TRBJ2-2; TRBD2 aligns across 10 bases. Germline V CDR1 and CDR2: SNHLY, FYNNEI. This CDR3 is built from 13 residues. Trimming removed 7 bases from V and 8 bases from J; junction bases left unmatched: 4. DNA for the CDR3: TGTGCCAGCAAGGGTAGCGGGAGGGGGGAGCTGTTTTTT. Translated, it gives CASKGSGRGELFF.

This clone has just one count. The rearrangement joins TRBV9 to TRBJ1-2, with 9 bases aligning to TRBD1. Germline CDR1 reads SGDLS; CDR2 reads YYNGEE. J lost 7 bases, V lost 1 base, and 5 bases had no gene match. CDR3 length: 14 residues. DNA of the CDR3: TGTGCCAGCAGCGTAATGGGGACAGGGCGTGGCTACACCTTC. Amino acids: CASSVMGTGRGYTF.

The chain has TRBV7-3 and TRBJ1-1; D might be TRBD1 (5 bases). The CDR3 is made up of 15 amino acids. CDR1 is SGHTA, CDR2 FQGTGA, per germline. V lost 5 bases and J 2 bases, leaving 15 bases between the germline ends. For the CDR3, the DNA is TGTGCCAGCAGCCTCCAGGGTGGGAAAAACACTGAAGCTTTCTTT. Translation: CASSLQGGKNTEAFF.

V usage is TRBV5-5 and J usage is TRBJ1-1; TRBD1 aligns across 7 bases. Trimming removed 2 bases from V and 3 bases from J; junction bases left unmatched: 7. This CDR3 has 15 amino acids. CDR1 is SGHKS and CDR2 is YYEKEE in the germline V gene (reference sequence). CDR3 DNA sequence: TGTGCCAGCAGCTTCACCAGGGGGGCGGACACTGAAGCTTTCTTT. Translation gives CASSFTRGADTEAFF.

The V and J genes are TRBV6-4 and TRBJ1-1, with D unclear. The V end lost 3 bases, the J end lost 4 bases, and 9 bases lay between the germline ends. The germline CDR1 and CDR2 sequences are MRHNA and SNTAGT. This CDR3 has 13 amino acids. The CDR3, as DNA: TGTGCCAGCAGTGATCGGGAGGGCACTGAAGCTTTCTTT. The encoded protein is CASSDREGTEAFF.

The chain combines TRBV6-2 or TRBV6-3 with TRBJ1-1; 10 bases align to TRBD1. The germline CDR1 and CDR2 sequences are MNHEY and SVGEGT. The CDR3 is 15 amino acids. V lost 4 bases, J lost 4 bases, and 6 bases stayed unmatched. This CDR3 is CASSSWTGGGTEAFF. For the CDR3, the DNA is TGTGCCAGCAGTTCCTGGACAGGGGGAGGCACTGAAGCTTTCTTT.

CDR3: CASSQGLNYGYTF. CDR3 sequence (DNA): TGTGCCAGCAGCCAGGGACTGAACTATGGCTACACCTTC. V usage is TRBV3-1 (or the pseudogene TRBV3-2) and J usage is TRBJ1-2; perhaps TRBD1 as D (5 bases). Between the trimmed V and J ends, which lost 3 bases and 2 bases, there was a span of 7 bases. CDR3 length: 13 amino acids. Germline CDR1 LGHDT, CDR2 YNNKEL (reference sequence).

This clone was seen more than once but under ten times. The chain links TRBV23-1 to TRBJ1-2; TRBD1 might be the D (6 bases). TRBV23-1 is reported as an ORF; its role is uncertain. The CDR3 has 16 amino acids. Trimming took 6 bases from V and 4 from J, leaving 21 bases between them. Here the CDR3 DNA reads TGCGCCAGCAGGAACCAAACGGACAGTTCCTTCTATGGCTACACCTTC. Translation: CASRNQTDSSFYGYTF.

This clone showed up just once. V gene TRBV29-1 combines with J gene TRBJ1-1, with a weak D call TRBD1 (5 bases). CDR1 and CDR2 from the germline V gene are SQVTM and ANQGSEA. The CDR3 loop spans 13 amino acids. Deletions cut 2 bases from V and 5 bases from J, with 12 bases between. The CDR3 region has the DNA TGCAGCGTTGAATCGGGGGTTGAGACTGAAGCTTTCTTT. The encoded protein is CSVESGVETEAFF.

A single count supports this clone. J is TRBJ1-5 and V is TRBV28; 7 bases align to TRBD1. V was clipped by 6 bases and J by 0 bases; unmatched bases: 14. Per germline, CDR1 MDHEN and CDR2 SYDVKM. There are 18 residues in the CDR3. This CDR3 is CASRPIQGQLYSNQPQHF. The CDR3 nucleotides read TGTGCCAGCAGACCAATACAGGGACAGCTTTATAGCAATCAGCCCCAGCATTTT.

CDR3 sequence: CASSLRTVREKLFF. The CDR3 DNA reads TGTGCCAGCAGCTTACGCACGGTCCGCGAAAAACTGTTTTTT. The chain is built from TRBV11-2 and TRBJ1-4; D remains unclear. The V end was cut by 2 bases, the J end by 8 bases, with 12 bases between. CDR1 and CDR2 (germline): SGHAT, FQNNGV. The length of the CDR3 is 14 residues.